This T cell receptor (beta chain) was profiled in a study of cytomegalovirus exposure and HLA in healthy donors. In the study overall: According to later analysis, the same platform produced the 100 to 150 validation and around 730 first-cohort repertoires.

About this clone: Antigen: not known.

Only in-frame clones appear in the TCRdb table, and some are missing; sequencing was by immunoSEQ multiplex PCR. The sample comprises roughly 150,000 clones, 88% of which are singletons, and 2.5% to 3% rests with the top ten. The CDR3 has 14 residues. Germline values: CDR1 MDHEN, CDR2 SYDVKM. V lost 4 bases and J lost 1, with 10 bases in between. Whole-study results and caveats: Among the CMV-associated chains, three were confirmed in vitro as specific for CMV antigens. Cytomegalovirus-associated TCR beta chains were listed, numbering 150 to 200. Some public TCRs appeared in many individuals, while most sequences were rare.

Sequenced input: PBMCs. The chain recombines TRBV28 with TRBJ2-5, with D possibly TRBD1 on 6 matching bases. The TCR comes from a man aged 18-30 years in good health and CMV-seronegative. CDR3 DNA sequence: TGTGCCAGCAGTTCAAGGGGGTTCCAAGAGACCCAGTACTTC. Translation: CASSSRGFQETQYF.